This T cell receptor beta chain was obtained from a study of T cell changes during pregnancy in multiple sclerosis. The table came from immunoSEQ multiplex PCR; TCRdb's copy has only in-frame clones and leaves some out. Of roughly 90,000 clones in the sample, 85% to 95% were seen once. In this sample, this clone turned up a few times. Trimming pared 7 bases from V and 4 bases from J, leaving 11 bases between. Germline V gene data show CDR1 as SQVTM and CDR2 as ANQGSEA. The CDR3 contains 12 residues. This receptor was obtained from a female donor with multiple sclerosis, enrolled in a pregnancy study. This chain joins TRBV29-1 and TRBJ2-1, with D possibly being TRBD2 (5 bases). Here the sequenced sample was peripheral blood, taken in the third trimester of pregnancy. The CDR3 loop is CSGGREYNEQFF. The CDR3 nucleotides are TGCAGCGGAGGAAGGGAGTACAATGAGCAGTTCTTC.